The sample holds many counts of the clone carrying this TCR beta chain. The antigen is unknown. Not a single patient had been given any form of treatment at any point before undergoing thyroid surgery. This entry belongs to a study of metastatic and nonmetastatic thyroid tumors. In the study overall: Across blood and tumor or nodule tissue, repertoires from malignant and benign thyroid patients were compared with one another. Study conclusions and caveats: Malignant thyroid tumors reportedly exceeded benign nodules significantly in TCR beta diversity, with the difference appearing in blood and tumor.

The V gene lost 2 bases and the J gene lost 5 bases, with 10 bases spanning the gap. Germline CDR1 is MGHDK and CDR2 is SYGVNS. CDR3 length: 14 amino acids. In the original analysis: What underpinned the distant-metastasis classifier for papillary thyroid cancer was the set of CDR3 differences across clinicopathological groups. TCRdb re-analyzed the PCR reads using MiXCR. TCRdb, rather than the study authors, made the V and J calls. This table holds 20,000 to 25,000 clones, around 21% found once. This receptor was identified in a female donor with papillary thyroid cancer or a benign thyroid nodule (not recorded which). Some clones in this sample may be carry-over from other donors' samples. The rearrangement links TRBV25-1 to TRBJ2-1; D is unresolved. Sequencing was done on a sample of blood. This chain's CDR3 is CASSEIEAHNEQFF. The CDR3 bases are TGTGCCAGCAGTGAAATCGAGGCTCACAATGAGCAGTTCTTC.